There are a few counts of the clone carrying this TCR beta chain. The sample is drawn from a study of shared T cell receptors in the human thymus. Profiling relied on immunoSEQ multiplex PCR, and the TCRdb table lists in-frame clones only, not all of them. The top ten hold about 0.01% of the sample, which has about 660,000 clones, roughly 90% seen once. These data are also associated with another study on human thymus T cells. That investigation notes: Having surgery to correct congenital heart defects, healthy Finnish infants acted as the donors. Resections were taken during corrective heart surgery, and the thymus tissue came from these. Unrelated individuals had highly overlapping thymic repertoires, as reported in related research.

The specimen was thymocytes. The receptor's source is a boy under two years old with a congenital heart defect.

CDR3 loop: CASRPAGQGNTEAFF. Here the CDR3 DNA reads TGCGCCAGCAGACCCGCGGGACAGGGTAACACTGAAGCTTTCTTT. The chain employs TRBV23-1 and TRBJ1-1, with 9 bases aligning to TRBD1. TRBV23-1 is known as an ORF, though its function is uncertain. CDR3 length: 15 amino acids. The V segment lost 6 bases and the J segment 2 bases; nucleotides outside the gene matches: 7.